Sample share makes the clone carrying this T cell receptor (beta chain) medium-sized. The antigen remains undetermined. This entry comes from a study of T cell repertoires in cytomegalovirus infection. Study background: CMV epitopes in the study were HLA-C-restricted (recently identified) and HLA-B-restricted (well studied). Public TCR beta signatures provided an indication of both CMV infection and a matching HLA type.

Study conclusions and caveats: The study found HLA-C-restricted CMV-specific TCR beta clonotypes dominating the ex vivo response.

The CDR3 length is 18 residues. V gave up 4 bases and J gave up 9 bases, with 25 bases separating them. Germline V gene sequence: CDR1 SGHNT, CDR2 YENEEA. Via MiXCR, TCRdb re-called the reads, giving one row per CDR3 protein. The sample consists of approximately 730,000 distinct CDR3 sequences, around 29% of them appearing once. The sequenced sample was cultured CD8+ T cells from PBMCs, obtained from culture after CMV antigen stimulation. The chain recombines TRBV11-3 with TRBJ1-6; D gene ambiguous. The TCR was taken from a human donor in good health (CMV status not recorded). Some clones in this sample may be carry-over from other donors' samples. The CDR3 loop is CASSSHIKTRFYGSPLHF. Written as DNA, the CDR3 is TGTGCCAGCAGCTCTCACATCAAAACCCGGTTTTACGGTTCACCCCTCCACTTT.